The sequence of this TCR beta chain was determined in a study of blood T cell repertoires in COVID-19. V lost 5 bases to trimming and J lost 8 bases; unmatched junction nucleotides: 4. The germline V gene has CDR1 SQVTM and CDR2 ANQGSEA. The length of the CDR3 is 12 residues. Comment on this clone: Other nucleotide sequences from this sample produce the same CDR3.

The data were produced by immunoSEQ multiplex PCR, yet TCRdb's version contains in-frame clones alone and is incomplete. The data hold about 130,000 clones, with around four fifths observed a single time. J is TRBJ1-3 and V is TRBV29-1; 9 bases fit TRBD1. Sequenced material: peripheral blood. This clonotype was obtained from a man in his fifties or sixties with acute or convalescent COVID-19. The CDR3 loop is CSVRGQGDTIYF. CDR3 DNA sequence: TGCAGCGTTCGGGGACAGGGAGACACCATATATTTT.